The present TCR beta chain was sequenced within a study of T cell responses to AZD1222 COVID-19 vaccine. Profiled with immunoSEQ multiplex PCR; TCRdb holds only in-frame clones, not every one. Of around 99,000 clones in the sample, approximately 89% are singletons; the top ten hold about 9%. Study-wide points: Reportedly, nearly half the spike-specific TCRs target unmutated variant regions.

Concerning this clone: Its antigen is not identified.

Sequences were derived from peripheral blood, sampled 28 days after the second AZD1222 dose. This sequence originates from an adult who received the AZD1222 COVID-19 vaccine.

The CDR3 coding sequence is TGTGCCAGCTCACCACGGGCAGGGGGCGAGGAAAAACTGTTTTTT. Protein sequence: CASSPRAGGEEKLFF. The chain carries TRBV18 and TRBJ1-4; TRBD1 matches 8 bases. The trim removed 1 base at V and 8 bases at J, leaving 6 bases unmatched. This CDR3 is built from 15 residues. Germline V lookup: CDR1 KGHSH, CDR2 LQKENI.